The source of this T cell receptor (beta chain) is a study of CD4 T cells in relation to SARS-CoV-2 and coronaviruses. About the study: Crossreactive spike epitopes shared across donors were mapped to their HLA restriction.

Broader study findings: Around 60% of donors had memory CD4+ clonotypes crossrecognizing SARS-CoV-2 and common cold coronavirus spike. Each donor contributed either pre-pandemic or post-infection samples, not both.

Comment on this clone: Its antigen is unidentified.

The trim removed 8 bases at V and 0 bases at J, leaving 9 bases unmatched. CDR1 and CDR2 (germline): MNHEY, SMNVEV (reference sequence). The CDR3 is 16 residues long. Unexposed donor CD4+ T cells date from about 2010-2018, before the COVID-19 pandemic. TCRdb keeps only in-frame clones here, not all; method: immunoSEQ multiplex PCR. The sample has under 65,000 clones; around 86% are singletons. This chain connects TRBV27 to TRBJ2-2; TRBD1 aligns across 7 bases. The source material was memory CD4+ T cells from PBMCs. This TCR was sampled from a human donor in good health. The CDR3 reads CASRPDRRANTGELFF. CDR3 sequence (DNA): TGTGCCAGCCGACCGGACAGGCGTGCGAACACCGGGGAGCTGTTTTTT.